The 32 T cell receptor beta chains reported below all come from one sample, sequenced in a study of T cells in Graves' hyperthyroidism and ophthalmopathy. The TCR beta CDR3 regions underwent amplification using RNA transcripts as the source. The TCR CDR3 was amplified in a first-round RT-PCR using the HTBI primer set. MiXCR was run by TCRdb on the multiplex PCR reads, yielding one entry per CDR3 protein. The sample consists of a few hundred thousand distinct CDR3 sequences, approximately 15% of them appearing once. What was sequenced was blood. These receptor sequences come from a woman aged 40 to 50 with Graves' ophthalmopathy.

This clonotype was recorded at least ten times. J is TRBJ1-1 and V is TRBV20-1; no clear D. The V end was cut by 5 bases, the J end by 1 base, with 17 bases between. There are 15 residues in the CDR3. Germline assignment: CDR1 DFQATT and CDR2 SNEGSKA (reference sequence). This CDR3 is CSASQIFEGNTEAFF. CDR3 DNA sequence: TGCAGTGCTTCCCAAATATTCGAGGGGAACACTGAAGCTTTCTTT.

There are many counts of this clonotype. The chain couples TRBV11-1 to TRBJ2-7, with D unclear. The CDR3 length is 12 residues. The V and J ends lost 2 bases and 6 bases respectively, with 8 bases between them. Germline CDR1 SGHAT, CDR2 FQDESV (reference sequence). CDR3 DNA sequence: TGTGCCAGCAGCTTAATTTGGGGCGAGCAGTACTTC. Protein: CASSLIWGEQYF.

This clonotype was found many times. This rearrangement joins TRBV11-2 to TRBJ2-3; 9 nucleotides agree with TRBD1. The CDR3 covers 16 residues. Germline V CDR1 and CDR2: SGHAT, FQNNGV. J gave up 7 bases and V 3 bases, and 11 bases lay outside the gene matches. Here the CDR3 reads CASSFTTDRGMNTQYF. The CDR3 coding sequence is TGTGCCAGCAGCTTCACTACGGACAGGGGAATGAATACGCAGTATTTT.

The chain couples TRBV11-2 to TRBJ2-1, with TRBD2 matching over 9 bases. Germline V gene lookup returns CDR1 SGHAT and CDR2 FQNNGV. J was trimmed by 6 bases and V by 2 bases; bases with no gene match: 17. The length of the CDR3 is 19 residues. This chain's CDR3 is CASSLRAPSGAALINEQFF. Written as DNA, the CDR3 is TGTGCCAGCAGCTTACGGGCCCCTAGCGGGGCGGCCCTTATCAATGAGCAGTTCTTC.

The chain recombines TRBV3-1 with TRBJ2-7; D is unresolved. The germline V gene has CDR1 LGHDT and CDR2 YNNKEL (reference sequence). V was clipped by 3 bases and J by 8 bases, with 8 bases between them. CDR3 length: 11 residues. CDR3 in amino acids: CASSQWYQQYF. CDR3 DNA sequence: TGTGCCAGCAGCCAGTGGTATCAGCAGTACTTC.

This rearrangement joins TRBV5-6 to TRBJ2-7; D possibly matches TRBD1 or TRBD2 (5 bases each). The CDR3 loop spans 17 amino acids. Germline CDR1 SGHDT, CDR2 YYEEEE. Trimming stripped 4 bases from V and 3 bases from J, with 23 bases between. The CDR3 nucleotides are TGTGCCAGCAGCCTAGGGGAGAGTTCTTGGACGTTCTACGAGCAGTACTTC. Amino acid sequence: CASSLGESSWTFYEQYF.

This clonotype turned up a few times. V is TRBV11-2 and J is TRBJ1-3; no definite D call. Trimming removed 1 base from V and 5 bases from J, with 15 bases in between. Germline assignment: CDR1 SGHAT and CDR2 FQNNGV. The CDR3 sequence is 16 residues long. CDR3 sequence: CASSLGQDFSRNTIYF. In DNA form, the CDR3 reads TGTGCCAGCAGCTTAGGCCAGGATTTTTCTAGAAACACCATATATTTT. Variable domain in full (rest from reference TRBV11-2 and TRBJ1-3): EAGVAQSPRYKIIEKRQSVAFWCNPISGHATLYWYQQILGQGPKLLIQFQNNGVVDDSQLPKDRFSAERLKGVDSTLKIQPAKLEDSAVYLCASSLGQDFSRNTIYFGEGSWLTVV.

This clonotype occurred many times. The chain is built from TRBV28 and TRBJ1-2; maybe TRBD1 (5 bases). The CDR3 covers 14 residues. Germline V CDR1 and CDR2: MDHEN, SYDVKM. Trimming took 3 bases from V and 4 from J, leaving 12 bases between them. CDR3 in DNA: TGTGCCAGCAGTTTGACAGCCTACTCCTATGGCTACACCTTC. It is translated as CASSLTAYSYGYTF.

This clonotype was counted only a few times. The V and J genes are TRBV6-1 and TRBJ2-3, with 11 bases lining up with TRBD2. Germline V lookup: CDR1 MNHNS, CDR2 SASEGT. The ends lost 1 base at V and 0 bases at J; junction bases unmatched: 6. CDR3 size: 18 residues. CDR3 region: CASSEGGLAVTSTDTQYF. The DNA for the CDR3 is TGTGCCAGCAGTGAAGGGGGACTAGCGGTTACCAGCACAGATACGCAGTATTTT.

In its sample, this clonotype was seen many times. The V and J genes are TRBV7-9 and TRBJ2-7; 11 nucleotides match TRBD1. V shed 5 bases, J shed 5 bases, and the junction held 8 bases outside the gene matches. Looked up from germline, CDR1 is SEHNR and CDR2 is FQNEAQ (reference sequence). CDR3 size: 15 residues. The CDR3 here is CASSQRTGGSDEQYF. DNA of the CDR3: TGTGCCAGCAGCCAAAGGACAGGGGGCAGCGACGAGCAGTACTTC.

The V and J genes are TRBV6-1 and TRBJ2-3; TRBD2 aligns across 11 bases. Per germline, CDR1 MNHNS and CDR2 SASEGT. The V segment lost 5 bases and the J segment 5 bases; nucleotides outside the gene matches: 9. This CDR3 comprises 16 residues. CDR3 protein: CASSPGLAGGGDTQYF. CDR3 bases: TGTGCCAGCAGTCCGGGGCTAGCGGGGGGTGGAGATACGCAGTATTTT.

This clonotype was seen many times. J is TRBJ2-3 and V is TRBV5-1; no firm D call. CDR3 size: 12 residues. Trimming left V 0 bases short and J 4 bases short, with 3 bases between. Germline CDR1 and CDR2: SGHRS and YFSETQ. CDR3 amino acids: CASSLDPDTQYF. The CDR3 DNA follows: TGCGCCAGCAGCTTGGATCCAGATACGCAGTATTTT.

In this sample, this clonotype turned up many times. V is TRBV20-1 and J is TRBJ2-1; possible D gene TRBD2, 6 bases. Trimming took off 1 base at V and 4 bases at J, with 8 bases between the two ends. CDR3 length equals 13 residues. Per germline, CDR1 DFQATT and CDR2 SNEGSKA (reference sequence). CDR3 in DNA: TGCAGTGCTAGAGTTGGGGGGTACAATGAGCAGTTCTTC. It is translated as CSARVGGYNEQFF.

The chain couples TRBV6-1 to TRBJ2-7; D not certain. The V end was cut by 5 bases, the J end by 0 bases, with 14 bases between. Germline CDR1 reads MNHNS; CDR2 reads SASEGT. The CDR3 consists of 15 residues. This CDR3 is CASSSAAVSSYEQYF. In nucleotides, the CDR3 is TGTGCCAGCAGTTCGGCGGCGGTGAGCTCCTACGAGCAGTACTTC.

The gene calls are TRBV28 and TRBJ2-3; 10 bases map to TRBD2. With V trimmed by 4 bases and J by 4 bases, 5 bases remained unmatched. The germline gives CDR1 MDHEN, CDR2 SYDVKM. This CDR3 comprises 15 residues. The CDR3 is CASSSIAGGSDTQYF. CDR3 nucleotide sequence: TGTGCCAGCAGTTCAATAGCGGGAGGCTCAGATACGCAGTATTTT.

This sequence joins TRBV9 and TRBJ2-3; 13 bases fit TRBD2. CDR1 is SGDLS and CDR2 is YYNGEE in the germline V gene. With 4 bases clipped from V and 3 bases from J, the junction kept 11 bases outside the gene matches. The CDR3 covers 18 residues. The CDR3 nucleotides are TGTGCCAGCAGCCCATATTTAGGGACTAGCGGGGATACAGATACGCAGTATTTT. The encoded protein is CASSPYLGTSGDTDTQYF.

This clonotype was detected only a few times. V usage is TRBV7-2 and J usage is TRBJ2-2, with 10 bases fitting TRBD2. Germline-derived CDR1 and CDR2 are SGHTA and FQGNSA. V was clipped by 5 bases and J by 0 bases; unmatched bases: 9. The CDR3 consists of 18 residues. DNA of the CDR3: TGTGCCAGCAGCCCGATAGGTGGACTAGCGGCGAACACCGGGGAGCTGTTTTTT. It yields the protein CASSPIGGLAANTGELFF.

This clonotype was observed at least ten times. The rearrangement joins TRBV5-1 to TRBJ2-1; TRBD1 aligns across 7 bases. This CDR3 spans 16 amino acids. Germline V gene lookup returns CDR1 SGHRS and CDR2 YFSETQ. With V trimmed by 4 bases and J by 5 bases, 12 bases remained unmatched. This CDR3 is CASSVPGQPINNEQFF. In nucleotides, the CDR3 is TGCGCCAGCAGCGTACCGGGACAGCCTATCAACAATGAGCAGTTCTTC.

This clonotype appeared many times. This chain joins TRBV28 and TRBJ2-7, with TRBD2 matching 7 bases. V lost 4 bases, J lost 3 bases, and 6 bases stayed unmatched. Germline V gives CDR1 MDHEN, CDR2 SYDVKM. The length of the CDR3 is 14 residues. In nucleotides, the CDR3 is TGTGCCAGCAGTTCACCGGGACTACACTACGAGCAGTACTTC. The encoded protein is CASSSPGLHYEQYF.

Only a few counts were recorded for this clonotype. This rearrangement joins TRBV2 to TRBJ1-1; D is uncertain. From germline, CDR1 is SNHLY and CDR2 FYNNEI. The V gene lost 3 bases and the J gene lost 4 bases, with 9 bases spanning the gap. This CDR3 spans 13 amino acids. DNA for the CDR3: TGTGCCAGCAGTGAGGGCACCCTCACTGAAGCTTTCTTT. Encoded protein: CASSEGTLTEAFF.

The rearrangement uses TRBV27 and TRBJ2-7; TRBD1 matches 8 bases. Germline CDR1 reads MNHEY; CDR2 reads SMNVEV (reference sequence). The CDR3 is made up of 13 amino acids. With V trimmed by 6 bases and J by 3 bases, 4 bases remained unmatched. The CDR3 DNA reads TGTGCCAGCAGGCCGACAGGGGACTACGAGCAGTACTTC. Encoded protein: CASRPTGDYEQYF.

This clonotype was seen many times. The V call is TRBV12-3 or TRBV12-4, the J call TRBJ1-3; the D gene is possibly TRBD1 (5 bases). The V end lost 7 bases, the J end lost 2 bases, and 12 bases lay between the germline ends. There are 14 residues in the CDR3. CDR3 DNA sequence: TGTGCCAGCAAGCAAACAGGAACTGGAAACACCATATATTTT. Its translation: CASKQTGTGNTIYF.

This clonotype was picked up one time. The chain uses TRBV4-2 and TRBJ2-2; D possibly uses TRBD1 or TRBD2 (5 bases each). V was pared by 4 bases and J by 4 bases, with 16 bases between. The germline V gene encodes CDR1 LGHNA and CDR2 YNFKEQ. The CDR3 spans 16 residues. The CDR3, as DNA: TGTGCCAGCAGCCTCGCCCGGGACCCATCCACCGGGGAGCTGTTTTTT. This sequence encodes CASSLARDPSTGELFF.

The chain is built from TRBV19 and TRBJ2-1; 7 bases agree with TRBD2. Germline V CDR1 and CDR2: LNHDA, SQIVND (reference sequence). The J segment lost 2 bases and the V segment lost 3 bases, leaving 4 bases of the junction unmatched. CDR3 length equals 15 residues. The CDR3 DNA reads as TGTGCCAGTAGTATTAAAGCGGGGCCCTACAATGAGCAGTTCTTC. This encodes CASSIKAGPYNEQFF.

The table lists this clonotype with many counts. The chain carries TRBV6-1 and TRBJ1-5, with D tentatively TRBD1 (6 bases). There are 16 residues in the CDR3. CDR1 is MNHNS, CDR2 SASEGT, per germline. Trimming shortened V by 1 base and J by 6 bases, and 16 bases separated the two germline ends. In nucleotides, the CDR3 is TGTGCCAGCAGTGAAGATATAGGGGGGGCAAGTCAGCCCCAGCATTTT. This codes for CASSEDIGGASQPQHF.

The rearrangement uses TRBV7-9 and TRBJ2-1; no clear D. The CDR3 runs to 14 residues. Deletions cut 4 bases from V and 2 bases from J, with 9 bases between. The V gene's germline CDR1 is SEHNR and CDR2 FQNEAQ (reference sequence). The CDR3 DNA reads TGTGCCAGCAGCTGGGCTGGGCCCTACAATGAGCAGTTCTTC. Protein sequence: CASSWAGPYNEQFF. Full variable domain (missing parts from reference TRBV7-9 and TRBJ2-1): DTGVSQNPRHKITKRGQNVTFRCDPISEHNRLYWYRQTLGQGPEFLTYFQNEAQLEKSRLLSDRFSAERPKGSFSTLEIQRTEQGDSAMYLCASSWAGPYNEQFFGPGTRLTVL.

This clonotype has ten or more counts. This chain uses TRBV18 with TRBJ2-5, with TRBD1 as a possible D gene (6 bases). V dropped 6 bases and J dropped 5 bases, with 10 bases sitting between them. The CDR3 covers 12 residues. CDR1 is KGHSH, CDR2 LQKENI, per germline. CDR3 residues: CASSQQGETQYF. The CDR3 region has the DNA TGTGCCAGCTCTCAACAGGGCGAGACCCAGTACTTC.

This clonotype appeared many times. The gene calls are TRBV28 and TRBJ2-7; weak D call: TRBD2 (6 bases). Germline loops: CDR1 MDHEN, CDR2 SYDVKM. The CDR3 consists of 13 residues. V was cut by 7 bases and J by 5 bases, with 15 bases left in between. The CDR3 sequence is CASTNGGKDEQYF. CDR3 bases: TGTGCCAGCACTAACGGGGGTAAGGACGAGCAGTACTTC.

The chain couples TRBV4-1 to TRBJ2-2; D could derive from TRBD1 or TRBD2 (5 bases each). Germline assignment: CDR1 MGHRA and CDR2 YSYEKL. V lost 3 bases, J lost 5 bases, and 22 bases lay in between. This CDR3 comprises 18 residues. The CDR3 reads CASSQTLGGNSLTGELFF. In DNA form, the CDR3 reads TGCGCCAGCAGCCAGACACTTGGGGGAAATTCCTTAACCGGGGAGCTGTTTTTT.

This clonotype was observed at least ten times. The V and J genes are TRBV2 and TRBJ2-3; TRBD2 matches at 7 bases. The germline V gene has CDR1 SNHLY and CDR2 FYNNEI. This CDR3 has 13 amino acids. J gave up 6 bases and V 6 bases, and 6 bases lay outside the gene matches. CDR3 DNA sequence: TGTGCCAGCAGGTCTAGCGGTGCCGATACGCAGTATTTT. Amino acid sequence: CASRSSGADTQYF.

This clonotype was found many times. The chain recombines TRBV27 with TRBJ2-3, with TRBD1 as a possible D gene (6 bases). Germline V gene data show CDR1 as MNHEY and CDR2 as SMNVEV (reference sequence). The CDR3 runs to 15 residues. Trimming removed 6 bases from V and 2 bases from J, with 15 bases in between. This CDR3 reads CASSPRQDYTDTQYF. CDR3 DNA sequence: TGTGCCAGCAGCCCGCGACAGGATTACACAGATACGCAGTATTTT.

The sample holds a few counts of this clonotype. The rearrangement uses TRBV29-1 and TRBJ2-1; D might be TRBD2 (6 bases). Germline-derived CDR1 and CDR2 are SQVTM and ANQGSEA. The germline V and J ends were trimmed by 6 bases and 8 bases, with 20 bases remaining between them. CDR3 length: 14 amino acids. CDR3: CSVLSLPGLYEQFF. DNA for the CDR3: TGCAGCGTCCTCAGTCTCCCGGGACTTTATGAGCAGTTCTTC.